The present T cell receptor (beta chain) was sequenced within a study of cytomegalovirus exposure and HLA in healthy donors. Trimming cost V 2 bases and J 5 bases; bases outside gene matches: 2. The CDR3 runs 15 residues. Germline V gene data show CDR1 as SGDLS and CDR2 as YYNGEE. PCR involved 60 Vbeta and 13 Jbeta primers. The data were produced by immunoSEQ multiplex PCR, yet TCRdb's version contains in-frame clones alone and is incomplete. This table has 150,000 to 200,000 clones, about 62% appearing once. This clone was counted a few times. The sample carries other DNA sequences with the same CDR3.

The chain joins TRBV9 to TRBJ2-1; 12 nucleotides align to TRBD2. The sequencing sample was made of PBMCs. The source of this sequence is a man aged 35-49 years in good health and CMV-seronegative. This CDR3 is CASSVTSGGHNEQFF. The CDR3 coding sequence is TGTGCCAGCAGCGTGACTAGCGGGGGCCACAATGAGCAGTTCTTC. The whole variable domain, remainder taken from reference TRBV9 and TRBJ2-1, is DSGVTQTPKHLITATGQRVTLRCSPRSGDLSVYWYQQSLDQGLQFLIQYYNGEERAKGNILERFSAQQFPDLHSELNLSSLELGDSALYFCASSVTSGGHNEQFFGPGTRLTVL.